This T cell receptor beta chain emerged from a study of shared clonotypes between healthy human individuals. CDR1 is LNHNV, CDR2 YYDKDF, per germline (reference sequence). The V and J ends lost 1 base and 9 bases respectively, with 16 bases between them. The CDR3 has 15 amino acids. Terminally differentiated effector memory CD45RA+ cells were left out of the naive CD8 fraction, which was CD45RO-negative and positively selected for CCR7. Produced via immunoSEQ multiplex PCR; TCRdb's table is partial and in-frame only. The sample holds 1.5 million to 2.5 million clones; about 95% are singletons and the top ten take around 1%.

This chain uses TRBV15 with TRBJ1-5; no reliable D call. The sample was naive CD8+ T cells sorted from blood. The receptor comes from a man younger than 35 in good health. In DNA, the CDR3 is TGTGCCACCAGCAGAGCTTTAGAGGGCAAGACGCCCCAGCATTTT. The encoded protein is CATSRALEGKTPQHF. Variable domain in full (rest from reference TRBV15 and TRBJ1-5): DAMVIQNPRYQVTQFGKPVTLSCSQTLNHNVMYWYQQKSSQAPKLLFHYYDKDFNNEADTPDNFQSRRPNTSFCFLDIRSPGLGDTAMYLCATSRALEGKTPQHFGDGTRLSIL.